The next 26 T cell receptor beta chains were all read from a single sample in a study of T-cell reconstitution after alpha-beta-depleted transplantation in children. Using unique molecular identifiers, the investigators prepared the TCRbeta library. TCRdb reprocessed the PCR reads via MiXCR and lists one record per CDR3 protein. The repertoire holds about 510,000 distinct CDR3 sequences, approximately 10% seen once, with around 15% in the top ten. Source: PBMCs, mostly from graft donor cells, taken 180 days after TCRalphabeta/CD19-depleted stem cell transplant. The receptors were gathered from a female patient aged 2 to 10 who had a stem cell transplant for aplastic anemia, so the T cells may come from the graft donor.

This clonotype appeared a few times. V usage is TRBV27 and J usage is TRBJ1-2; D may be TRBD1 (5 bases). Trimming pared 5 bases from V and 0 bases from J, leaving 13 bases between. The CDR3 is 15 amino acids. Germline V CDR1 and CDR2: MNHEY, SMNVEV (reference sequence). CDR3 loop: CASSQRRTTNYGYTF. The CDR3, as DNA: TGTGCCAGCAGTCAGCGTAGGACAACTAACTATGGCTACACCTTC.

This clonotype was seen many times. The chain carries TRBV28 and TRBJ2-7; weak D call: TRBD2 (6 bases). Trimming took 7 bases from V and 2 from J, leaving 12 bases between them. Germline-derived CDR1 and CDR2 are MDHEN and SYDVKM. The CDR3 extends over 13 amino acids. Here the CDR3 reads CASIAVPAYEQYF. In DNA, the CDR3 is TGTGCCAGCATAGCGGTCCCCGCCTACGAGCAGTACTTC. The complete variable domain, with remaining parts taken from reference TRBV28 and TRBJ2-7, reads DVKVTQSSRYLVKRTGEKVFLECVQDMDHENMFWYRQDPGLGLRLIYFSYDVKMKEKGDIPEGYSVSREKKERFSLILESASTNQTSMYLCASIAVPAYEQYFGPGTRLTVT.

The CDR3 DNA follows: TGTGCCATCGCCGGGACAGGGCATTCACCCCTCCACTTT. As protein: CAIAGTGHSPLHF. The chain joins TRBV10-3 to TRBJ1-6; 9 bases match TRBD1. V lost 8 bases and J lost 8; bases outside the gene matches: 4. This CDR3 has 13 amino acids. From germline, CDR1 is ENHRY and CDR2 SYGVKD.

This clonotype was picked up a small number of times. In nucleotides, the CDR3 is TGTGCCAGCAGTGAACGGTGGGATCAGCCCCAGCATTTT. Its translation: CASSERWDQPQHF. The V and J genes are TRBV6-1 and TRBJ1-5; D is ambiguous. The ends were cut back, 2 bases at V and 5 bases at J, with 7 bases in the middle. Germline lookup yields CDR1 MNHNS and CDR2 SASEGT. The CDR3 contains 13 residues.

V usage is TRBV4-3 and J usage is TRBJ2-3; no firm D call. CDR3 length equals 13 residues. The germline gives CDR1 LGHNA, CDR2 YSLEER. Trimming left V 1 base short and J 4 bases short, with 6 bases between. This CDR3 reads CASSQGTPDTQYF. The CDR3 coding sequence is TGCGCCAGCAGCCAAGGGACCCCAGATACGCAGTATTTT.

There are many counts of this clonotype. The chain recombines TRBV6-5 with TRBJ1-5, with TRBD1 matching over 7 bases. Germline-derived CDR1 and CDR2 are MNHEY and SVGAGI. V lost 0 bases to trimming and J lost 1 base; unmatched junction nucleotides: 6. This CDR3 is built from 17 residues. CDR3 region: CASSYSLGQMSNQPQHF. For the CDR3, the DNA is TGTGCCAGCAGTTACTCTCTGGGACAGATGAGCAATCAGCCCCAGCATTTT.

The chain is built from TRBV29-1 and TRBJ2-2; maybe TRBD1 (6 bases). In germline, CDR1 is SQVTM, CDR2 ANQGSEA. Trimming shortened V by 5 bases and J by 3 bases, and 19 bases separated the two germline ends. The CDR3 extends over 16 amino acids. This CDR3 reads CSVRRRWGQDTGELFF. CDR3 bases: TGCAGCGTTCGGAGGCGGTGGGGGCAGGACACCGGGGAGCTGTTTTTT.

The sample holds many counts of this clonotype. CDR3 residues: CASSQALPGLVSSYNEQFF. CDR3 DNA: TGTGCCAGCAGCCAAGCTCTCCCGGGACTAGTGAGCTCCTACAATGAGCAGTTCTTC. The V and J genes are TRBV3-1 and TRBJ2-1; TRBD2 matches at 8 bases. Germline CDR1 LGHDT, CDR2 YNNKEL (reference sequence). J was trimmed by 0 bases and V by 1 base; bases with no gene match: 11. This CDR3 contains 19 residues.

This clonotype was found a few times. The chain combines TRBV12-3 or TRBV12-4 with TRBJ1-5, with 7 bases matching TRBD1. The CDR3 sequence is 15 residues long. Trimming at V came to 3 bases and at J to 4 bases, leaving 6 bases not matched to a gene. CDR3: CASSFKTGDNQPQHF. CDR3 coding DNA: TGTGCCAGCAGTTTTAAAACAGGGGATAATCAGCCCCAGCATTTT.

Only a few counts were recorded for this clonotype. This chain connects TRBV6-1 to TRBJ2-7, with 10 bases fitting TRBD2. The CDR3 has 16 amino acids. Trimming removed 2 bases from V and 2 bases from J; junction bases left unmatched: 6. Germline V CDR1 and CDR2: MNHNS, SASEGT. CDR3 DNA: TGTGCCAGCAGTGAAAAGTACCTAGCGGGGGCCTACGAGCAGTACGTC. Translating gives CASSEKYLAGAYEQYV.

This clonotype has just a few counts. The chain uses TRBV20-1 and TRBJ2-3, with 9 nucleotides matching TRBD2. This CDR3 has 16 amino acids. Unmatched junction bases numbered 7, after V lost 1 base and J lost 2 bases. Per the germline V gene, CDR1 is DFQATT and CDR2 is SNEGSKA (reference sequence). The chain's CDR3 is CSARGVAGEITDTQYF. The DNA of the CDR3 is TGCAGTGCTAGAGGGGTAGCGGGAGAGATCACAGATACGCAGTATTTT.

This clonotype showed up many times. V usage is TRBV7-8 and J usage is TRBJ1-1; no clear D gene. This CDR3 comprises 14 residues. Germline V gives CDR1 SGHVS, CDR2 FQNEAQ. V lost 3 bases and J 1 base, leaving 9 bases between the germline ends. This CDR3 is CASSFVGPNTEAFF. For the CDR3, the DNA is TGTGCCAGCAGCTTTGTTGGGCCGAACACTGAAGCTTTCTTT.

The chain links TRBV18 to TRBJ2-2; the D gene is possibly TRBD1 (5 bases). The CDR3 contains 14 residues. Germline V gives CDR1 KGHSH, CDR2 LQKENI. V was pared by 4 bases and J by 5 bases, with 11 bases between. CDR3 bases: TGTGCCAGCTCACTTCTCCAGGGAACCGGGGAGCTGTTTTTT. Amino acid sequence: CASSLLQGTGELFF.

This clonotype has more than one count but fewer than ten. This chain uses TRBV7-6 with TRBJ2-7; TRBD2 agrees at 14 bases. The V and J ends lost 1 base and 3 bases, in that order; junction bases with no gene match: 2. Germline V lookup: CDR1 SGHVS, CDR2 FNYEAQ. This CDR3 comprises 16 residues. The DNA of the CDR3 is TGTGCCAGCAGCTTAGTTGGGACTAGCGGGAGCTACGAGCAGTACTTC. Residues: CASSLVGTSGSYEQYF.

This clonotype was observed a handful of times. V usage is TRBV7-6 and J usage is TRBJ2-7; 7 nucleotides match TRBD1. After removal of 1 base from V and 5 bases from J, the junction contained 11 bases not matched to a gene. Germline CDR1 and CDR2: SGHVS and FNYEAQ. The CDR3 has 16 residues. CDR3: CASSLGEGTVGHEQYF. CDR3 coding DNA: TGTGCCAGCAGCTTAGGCGAGGGGACAGTGGGCCACGAGCAGTACTTC.

This clonotype has more than one count but fewer than ten. J is TRBJ2-7 and V is TRBV6-5, with a possible D match to TRBD1 (5 bases). The CDR3 is 15 residues long. V lost 2 bases to trimming and J lost 0 bases, with 11 bases between them. Germline V gene data show CDR1 as MNHEY and CDR2 as SVGAGI. The CDR3 DNA is TGTGCCAGCAGTTACCCCGGACACAGCTCCTACGAGCAGTACTTC. This codes for CASSYPGHSSYEQYF.

This clonotype was counted between two and nine times. The V gene is TRBV20-1, the J gene TRBJ2-1, with 7 nucleotides matching TRBD2. In germline, CDR1 is DFQATT, CDR2 SNEGSKA (reference sequence). The CDR3 has 12 residues. V dropped 7 bases and J dropped 6; count of bases not matched to a gene: 6. The CDR3 here is CSESGNLNEQFF. CDR3 in DNA: TGCAGTGAGAGCGGGAACCTCAATGAGCAGTTCTTC.

V is TRBV6-2 or TRBV6-3 and J is TRBJ1-1, with 7 bases identical to TRBD1. The CDR3 totals 14 residues. Trimming removed 4 bases from V and 7 bases from J; junction bases left unmatched: 9. Per the germline V gene, CDR1 is MNHEY and CDR2 is SVGEGT. The CDR3 loop reads CASSFGIRTGEAFF. CDR3 DNA: TGTGCCAGCAGTTTCGGAATTAGGACAGGTGAAGCTTTCTTT.

The J gene is TRBJ2-1, the V gene TRBV12-3 or TRBV12-4; weak D call: TRBD1 (6 bases). Trimming stripped 6 bases from V and 8 bases from J, with 11 bases between. The CDR3 is 12 residues long. The CDR3 region is CASRRRGDEQFF. The CDR3 nucleotides read TGTGCCAGCAGACGCAGGGGAGATGAGCAGTTCTTC.

Regarding this clonotype: The DNA is left out, because the CDR3 cannot be placed on it with certainty; the CDR3 is given as TCRdb lists it. This chain links TRBV6-5 with TRBJ2-1. Looked up from germline, CDR1 is MNHEY and CDR2 is SVGAGI. The CDR3 extends over 14 residues, inclusive of both ends. The CDR3 spells CASSTSTSSNEQFF.

The gene calls are TRBV7-9 and TRBJ1-5; D remains unclear. The CDR3 contains 12 residues. Per germline, CDR1 SEHNR and CDR2 FQNEAQ (reference sequence). V lost 5 bases and J lost 4, with 6 bases in between. CDR3 nucleotide sequence: TGTGCCAGCAGCACACCAAATCAGCCCCAGCATTTT. This gives the protein CASSTPNQPQHF.

The CDR3 region is CSVPGLAAFSYNEQFF. CDR3 bases: TGCAGCGTTCCCGGGCTAGCGGCCTTCTCCTACAATGAGCAGTTCTTC. The chain joins TRBV29-1 to TRBJ2-1; 7 bases line up with TRBD2. With V trimmed by 5 bases and J by 0 bases, 10 bases remained unmatched. The CDR3 has 16 residues. Per germline, CDR1 SQVTM and CDR2 ANQGSEA.

Ten or more counts support this clonotype. The chain uses TRBV13 and TRBJ2-1, with TRBD2 as a possible D gene (6 bases). Per germline, CDR1 PRHDT and CDR2 FYEKMQ (reference sequence). The CDR3 has 14 residues. Between the trimmed V and J ends, which lost 5 bases and 10 bases, there was a span of 18 bases. Written as DNA, the CDR3 is TGTGCCAGCAGCGCCAAGCCTAGCGCCGGAGAGCAGTTCTTC. Translating gives CASSAKPSAGEQFF.

This clonotype was observed many times. The chain combines TRBV29-1 with TRBJ2-7; D gene uncertain. The V gene lost 2 bases and the J gene lost 0 bases, with 8 bases spanning the gap. The length of the CDR3 is 13 residues. Germline lookup yields CDR1 SQVTM and CDR2 ANQGSEA. The CDR3 loop is CSVEKGSSYEQYF. CDR3 nucleotides: TGCAGCGTTGAAAAGGGTAGCTCCTACGAGCAGTACTTC.

This clonotype was seen many times. V gene TRBV29-1 combines with J gene TRBJ1-2, with 7 bases aligning to TRBD1. CDR3 length equals 12 residues. Trimming at V came to 6 bases and at J to 8 bases, leaving 9 bases not matched to a gene. Germline V gene sequence: CDR1 SQVTM, CDR2 ANQGSEA. In DNA, the CDR3 is TGCAGCGTCGGGGACAGAACTCAAGGCTACACCTTC. Its protein is CSVGDRTQGYTF.

This clonotype was seen only a few times. The rearrangement joins TRBV28 to TRBJ1-1; TRBD1 matches at 8 bases. The junction had 9 bases not matched to a gene; V was cut back by 7 bases and J by 5 bases. CDR3 length: 14 amino acids. The V gene's germline CDR1 is MDHEN and CDR2 SYDVKM. CDR3 protein: CASTRPGGWTEAFF. CDR3 bases: TGTGCCAGCACGAGACCAGGGGGCTGGACTGAAGCTTTCTTT.